Listed below are T cell receptor beta chains from one sample, sequenced in a study of shared clonotypes between healthy human individuals. Some clones are missing from TCRdb's copy, which holds only in-frame ones; the method was immunoSEQ multiplex PCR. The sample yields 1.5 million to 2.5 million clones, over 85% seen once. The sample consisted of naive CD8+ T cells sorted from blood. The receptors derive from a man younger than 35 in good health. The CDR3 runs from the conserved cysteine through the conserved F or W. The order of the fields is V gene, D gene, J gene, clone size, CDR3 protein, CDR3 DNA. A D gene is named only where the DNA matches it firmly. Where a row states a size, it is once, few, many or the class of an expanded clone; other rows omit it.

V gene: TRBV5-6; D gene: TRBD1; J gene: TRBJ2-7; clone size: .; CDR3 protein: CASSLAEGQGADYEQYF; CDR3 DNA: TGTGCCAGCAGCTTGGCTGAGGGACAGGGGGCCGATTACGAGCAGTACTTC
V gene: TRBV5-8; D gene: TRBD2; J gene: TRBJ2-7; clone size: .; CDR3 protein: CASSLGTSGYEQYF; CDR3 DNA: TGTGCCAGCAGCTTAGGGACTAGCGGCTACGAGCAGTACTTC
V gene: TRBV19; D gene: .; J gene: TRBJ1-1; clone size: .; CDR3 protein: CASSGLGGNTEAFF; CDR3 DNA: TGTGCCAGTAGTGGGCTAGGAGGGAACACTGAAGCTTTCTTT
V gene: TRBV19; D gene: TRBD1; J gene: TRBJ1-5; clone size: .; CDR3 protein: CASRGQGEGNQPQHF; CDR3 DNA: TGTGCCAGTAGGGGACAGGGAGAGGGCAATCAGCCCCAGCATTTT
V gene: TRBV5-6; D gene: .; J gene: TRBJ1-1; clone size: .; CDR3 protein: CASRRSGDTEAFF; CDR3 DNA: TGTGCCAGCAGAAGATCAGGCGACACTGAAGCTTTCTTT
V gene: TRBV7-9; D gene: .; J gene: TRBJ1-3; clone size: .; CDR3 protein: CASRSDRVAIYF; CDR3 DNA: TGTGCCAGCAGGTCCGACCGGGTGGCCATATATTTT
V gene: TRBV27; D gene: .; J gene: TRBJ2-7; clone size: .; CDR3 protein: CASSLGGSYEQYF; CDR3 DNA: TGTGCCAGCAGCCTTGGGGGGTCCTACGAGCAGTACTTC
V gene: TRBV6-1; D gene: TRBD2; J gene: TRBJ2-7; clone size: .; CDR3 protein: CASSERGGGSPYEQYF; CDR3 DNA: TGTGCCAGCAGTGAAAGGGGCGGCGGGAGTCCATACGAGCAGTACTTC
V gene: TRBV30; D gene: .; J gene: TRBJ1-4; clone size: .; CDR3 protein: CAWMLNEKLFF; CDR3 DNA: TGTGCCTGGATGCTAAATGAAAAACTGTTTTTT
V gene: TRBV7-9; D gene: .; J gene: TRBJ1-1; clone size: few; CDR3 protein: CASSLIEAFF; CDR3 DNA: TGTGCCAGCAGCTTAATCGAAGCTTTCTTT